This T cell receptor (beta chain) was sequenced during a study of CD8 T cells in ankylosing spondylitis. Study-level results: A TCR beta motif of 7 or 8 highly homologous variants appeared characteristic of ankylosing spondylitis blood.

J gave up 0 bases and V 5 bases, and 3 bases lay outside the gene matches. Germline CDR1 and CDR2: MNHEY and SMNVEV (reference sequence). The CDR3 has 15 residues. MiXCR, run by TCRdb on the 5' RACE reads, gives a single entry per CDR3 protein. This table has 670,000 or so distinct CDR3 sequences, around 17% appearing once. As to this clonotype: The antigen is not known.

The chain has TRBV27 and TRBJ1-5, with 8 bases identical to TRBD1. This TCR was recovered from a male donor with ankylosing spondylitis. Sequenced sample: blood, either unsorted or a sorted T cell fraction (not recorded which). The CDR3 DNA is TGTGCCAGCAGTAGACAGGGGAATAGCAATCAGCCCCAGCATTTT. Its protein product is CASSRQGNSNQPQHF.